The 15 T cell receptor beta chains listed next were all sequenced from one sample in a study of persistence of HIV-infected CD4 T cells. The libraries were made with immunoSEQ version 4 in survey mode. Repertoires were generated with immunoSEQ multiplex PCR, while TCRdb's copy carries only in-frame clones and drops some. The sample holds about 40,000 clones; 78% are singletons and the top ten take approximately 15%. Cells were stimulated with overlapping HIV-1 Gag 15-mer peptides. Sorted nonresponding memory CD4+ T cells were CD40L-negative, CD69-negative, CD45RO-high. No antigen has been identified for these receptors. The sequences come from CD4+ T cells sorted from PBMCs after 18-hour stimulation, collected from a patient who received antiretroviral therapy. These receptors originate from an adult man with HIV who was CMV-seropositive.

The rearrangement uses TRBV19 and TRBJ2-1; D gene unclear. The germline V gene encodes CDR1 LNHDA and CDR2 SQIVND (reference sequence). Trimming took off 5 bases at V and 9 bases at J, with 17 bases between the two ends. The CDR3 covers 14 residues. This CDR3 reads CASSSTSGASEQFF. The CDR3 coding sequence is TGTGCCAGTAGTTCGACCTCCGGCGCGTCTGAGCAGTTCTTC.

The chain carries TRBV6-5 and TRBJ1-2; 9 positions agree with TRBD1. Losses at the gene ends were 0 bases for V and 6 bases for J; bases not matched to a gene: 5. This CDR3 region has 15 residues. From germline, CDR1 is MNHEY and CDR2 SVGAGI. CDR3: CASSYSHRGLDGYTF. The DNA for the CDR3 is TGTGCCAGCAGTTACTCCCACAGGGGGCTCGATGGCTACACCTTC.

A few counts support this clone. The rearrangement uses TRBV29-1 and TRBJ1-5; D is possibly TRBD1 (6 bases). Germline loops: CDR1 SQVTM, CDR2 ANQGSEA. CDR3 length: 13 residues. V lost 6 bases and J 4 bases, leaving 13 bases between the germline ends. In nucleotides, the CDR3 is TGCAGCGTCCGGGACAATTATAATCAGCCCCAGCATTTT. Translating gives CSVRDNYNQPQHF.

The chain links TRBV3-1 (or the pseudogene TRBV3-2) to TRBJ2-3; 7 nucleotides line up with TRBD1. V lost 4 bases and J lost 3; bases outside the gene matches: 10. Germline loops: CDR1 LGHDT, CDR2 YNNKEL (reference sequence). The CDR3 length is 16 residues. The DNA for the CDR3 is TGTGCCAGCAGCCCCGGACAGGCTCAAAGGACAGATACGCAGTATTTT. Translated: CASSPGQAQRTDTQYF.

The chain is built from TRBV7-3 and TRBJ2-2; 9 bases fit TRBD2. The CDR3 runs 17 residues. Germline-derived CDR1 and CDR2 are SGHTA and FQGTGA. V lost 0 bases, J lost 3 bases, and 5 bases stayed unmatched. Here the CDR3 reads CASSLTSSGRHTGELFF. The CDR3 bases are TGTGCCAGCAGCTTAACGTCGAGCGGGAGGCACACCGGGGAGCTGTTTTTT.

This sequence joins TRBV27 and TRBJ1-2; 7 nucleotides match TRBD1. There are 14 residues in the CDR3. The trim removed 7 bases at V and 2 bases at J, leaving 7 bases unmatched. Germline CDR1 is MNHEY and CDR2 is SMNVEV (reference sequence). The chain's CDR3 is CASKPGQPNYGYTF. The CDR3 DNA reads as TGTGCCAGCAAGCCGGGACAGCCGAACTATGGCTACACCTTC.

The V and J genes are TRBV30 and TRBJ1-5; D perhaps matches TRBD1 (5 bases). Germline CDR1 reads GTSNPN; CDR2 reads SVGIG (reference sequence). This CDR3 is built from 14 residues. Trimming removed 3 bases from V and 5 bases from J, with 14 bases in between. CDR3 DNA sequence: TGTGCCTGGAGGAACCAGGGTGGTCATCAGCCCCAGCATTTT. This gives the protein CAWRNQGGHQPQHF.

The chain has TRBV5-5 and TRBJ2-1; 15 bases fit TRBD2. Germline trimming cut 3 bases from V and 7 bases from J; bases unmatched to any gene: 5. The CDR3 length is 16 residues. Germline V CDR1 and CDR2: SGHKS, YYEKEE (reference sequence). This chain's CDR3 is CASSSGLAGGLNEQFF. The CDR3 DNA is TGTGCCAGCAGCTCCGGACTAGCGGGGGGGTTAAATGAGCAGTTCTTC. The whole variable domain, filled in from reference TRBV5-5 and TRBJ2-1, reads DAGVTQSPTHLIKTRGQQVTLRCSPISGHKSVSWYQQVLGQGPQFIFQYYEKEERGRGNFPDRFSARQFPNYSSELNVNALLLGDSALYLCASSSGLAGGLNEQFFGPGTRLTVL.

The V call is TRBV6-6, the J call TRBJ1-5; weak D call: TRBD1 (5 bases). This CDR3 contains 16 residues. V gave up 0 bases and J gave up 6 bases, with 15 bases separating them. Germline CDR1 reads MNHNY; CDR2 reads SVGAGI (reference sequence). CDR3 residues: CASSYSAVQGGQPQHF. The CDR3 region has the DNA TGTGCCAGCAGTTACTCGGCAGTCCAGGGCGGTCAGCCCCAGCATTTT.

This clone was found once. This sequence joins TRBV4-3 and TRBJ2-7; TRBD1 is a possible D gene (6 bases). Per germline, CDR1 LGHNA and CDR2 YSLEER. V lost 4 bases and J 1 base, leaving 14 bases between the germline ends. The CDR3 has 15 residues. The CDR3 bases are TGCGCCAGCAGCCCGTCGCAGGGGCCATCCTACGAGCAGTACTTC. Protein: CASSPSQGPSYEQYF.

The rearrangement joins TRBV6-5 to TRBJ2-5, with TRBD2 identical over 9 bases. Germline V gives CDR1 MNHEY, CDR2 SVGAGI. J lost 5 bases, V lost 6 bases, and 7 bases had no gene match. The CDR3 has 14 residues. The DNA for the CDR3 is TGTGCCAGCAGGTTAGCGGGAGCCCTGGAGACCCAGTACTTC. It is translated as CASRLAGALETQYF.

The rearrangement uses TRBV30 and TRBJ2-7; TRBD2 is a possible D gene (6 bases). V lost 6 bases, J lost 0 bases, and 15 bases lay in between. Germline lookup yields CDR1 GTSNPN and CDR2 SVGIG (reference sequence). The CDR3 length is 14 residues. In nucleotides, the CDR3 is TGTGCCTGTGGAAGCGGGTTCAGCTCCTACGAGCAGTACTTC. It codes for CACGSGFSSYEQYF.

The chain couples TRBV24-1 to TRBJ1-2; possibly TRBD1 for D (6 bases). CDR3 length: 13 amino acids. The V gene's germline CDR1 is KGHDR and CDR2 SFDVKD. V lost 6 bases and J lost 8, with 15 bases in between. CDR3 in amino acids: CATSQDRFRGYTF. CDR3 DNA sequence: TGTGCCACCAGTCAAGACAGGTTCCGAGGCTACACCTTC.

V usage is TRBV7-9 and J usage is TRBJ2-7; D is undetermined. The ends were cut back, 3 bases at V and 6 bases at J, with 6 bases in the middle. This CDR3 spans 11 amino acids. In germline, CDR1 is SEHNR, CDR2 FQNEAQ (reference sequence). Written as DNA, the CDR3 is TGTGCCAGCAGCTTCTCTGGCGAGCAGTACTTC. This encodes CASSFSGEQYF.

The chain couples TRBV30 to TRBJ1-1; 8 bases align to TRBD1. Germline V gene data show CDR1 as GTSNPN and CDR2 as SVGIG (reference sequence). V trimming: 3 bases; J trimming: 9 bases; junction bases outside the gene matches: 3. The CDR3 loop spans 11 amino acids. The CDR3 sequence: CAWSRDRQAFF. CDR3 sequence (DNA): TGTGCCTGGAGCCGGGACAGGCAAGCTTTCTTT.